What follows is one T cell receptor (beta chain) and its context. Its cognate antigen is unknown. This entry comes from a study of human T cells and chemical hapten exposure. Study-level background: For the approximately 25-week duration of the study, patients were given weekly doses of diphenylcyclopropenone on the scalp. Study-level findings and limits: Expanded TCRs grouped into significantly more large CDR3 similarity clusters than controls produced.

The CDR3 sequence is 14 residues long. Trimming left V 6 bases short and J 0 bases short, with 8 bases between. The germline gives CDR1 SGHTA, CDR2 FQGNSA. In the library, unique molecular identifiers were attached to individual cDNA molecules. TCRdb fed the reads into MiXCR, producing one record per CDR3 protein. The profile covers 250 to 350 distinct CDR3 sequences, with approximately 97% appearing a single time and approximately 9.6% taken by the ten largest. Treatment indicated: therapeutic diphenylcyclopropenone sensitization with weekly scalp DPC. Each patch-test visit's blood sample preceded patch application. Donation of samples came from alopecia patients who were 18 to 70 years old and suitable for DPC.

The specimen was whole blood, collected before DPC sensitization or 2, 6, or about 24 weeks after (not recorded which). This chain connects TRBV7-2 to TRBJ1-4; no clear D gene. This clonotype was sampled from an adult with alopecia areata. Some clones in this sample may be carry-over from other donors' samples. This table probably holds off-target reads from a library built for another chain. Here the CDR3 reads CASSVDSTNEKLFF. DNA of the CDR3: TGTGCCAGCAGTGTGGATTCAACTAATGAAAAACTGTTTTTT.